This TCR beta chain was captured by sequencing in a study of post-analysis software for immune sequencing data. About the research overall: Included among the disease courses, which were recorded for the cohort, were relapsing-remitting, secondary progressive and progressive-relapsing multiple sclerosis.

Germline V lookup: CDR1 SGHDN, CDR2 FVKESK. The CDR3 loop spans 14 amino acids. V was cut by 3 bases and J by 6 bases, with 14 bases left in between. The study's findings and limits: Five TRBV segments were significantly more frequent in patients than in controls. TRBV5-6, TRBV5-1 and TRBV20-1 were among these segments. The normalized Chao1 diversity of multiple sclerosis patients was significantly lower than that of controls. Strong co-clustering by F measure was seen for same-batch samples.

Built from TCR beta cDNA, the libraries had unique molecular identifiers in them. There were about 0.85 to 11 million T cells, and 400,000 to 650,000 cDNA molecules came from them. MiXCR was run by TCRdb on the PCR reads, yielding one entry per CDR3 protein. Of roughly 700,000 distinct CDR3 sequences listed, approximately 30% are singletons. This clonotype was observed a handful of times. The antigen is unknown. Sequencing was done on a sample of blood. This clonotype was obtained from a girl aged 5-17 years with multiple sclerosis. The chain links TRBV14 to TRBJ1-2, with D tentatively TRBD1 (5 bases). The CDR3 DNA is TGTGCCAGCAGCCACCGTTGGGGCACGGATGGCTACACCTTC. Translation gives CASSHRWGTDGYTF.